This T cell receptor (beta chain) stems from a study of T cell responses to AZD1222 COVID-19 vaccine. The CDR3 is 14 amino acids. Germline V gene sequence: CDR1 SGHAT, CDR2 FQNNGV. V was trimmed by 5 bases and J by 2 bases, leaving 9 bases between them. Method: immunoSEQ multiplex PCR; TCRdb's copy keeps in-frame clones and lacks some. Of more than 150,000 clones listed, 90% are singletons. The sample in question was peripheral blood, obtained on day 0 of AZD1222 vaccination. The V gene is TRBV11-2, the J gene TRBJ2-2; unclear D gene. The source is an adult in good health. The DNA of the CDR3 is TGTGCCAGCAGCCGGAGACCTAACACCGGGGAGCTGTTTTTT. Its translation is CASSRRPNTGELFF.